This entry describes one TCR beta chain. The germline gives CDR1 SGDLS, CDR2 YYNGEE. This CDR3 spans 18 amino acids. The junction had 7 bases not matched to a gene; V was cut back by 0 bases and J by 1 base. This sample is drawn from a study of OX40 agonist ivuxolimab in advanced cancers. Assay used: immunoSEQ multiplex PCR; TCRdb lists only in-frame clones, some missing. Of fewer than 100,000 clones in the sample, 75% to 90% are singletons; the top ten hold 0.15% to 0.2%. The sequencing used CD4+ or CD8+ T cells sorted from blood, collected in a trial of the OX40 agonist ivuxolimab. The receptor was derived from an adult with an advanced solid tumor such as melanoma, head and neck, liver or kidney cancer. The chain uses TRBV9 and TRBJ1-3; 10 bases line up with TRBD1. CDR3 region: CASSVAGGTGVSGNTIYF. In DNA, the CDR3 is TGTGCCAGCAGCGTAGCTGGTGGGACAGGGGTTTCTGGAAACACCATATATTTT.